This T cell receptor beta chain was found in a study of blood T cell repertoires in COVID-19. Study-level background: The United States, Italy and Spain provided the acute and convalescent COVID-19 samples. The analysed material was cDNA or gDNA that came from T cells, B-cell-depleted T cells, or PBMCs.

Original handling: Amplification of reference gene primers provided the estimated nucleated cell counts. Sequencing used immunoSEQ multiplex PCR; TCRdb keeps in-frame clones, though not all of them. That table is the source of V, J and clone size, and D and trimming were worked out from the DNA. This sample has tens of thousands of clones, with less than 85% found just once. Germline V gene lookup returns CDR1 MNHEY and CDR2 SVGAGI. This CDR3 region has 15 residues. V lost 10 bases and J 2 bases, leaving 20 bases between the germline ends. There are a few counts of this clone. This clonotype was obtained from a woman between 65 and 79 years old with acute or convalescent COVID-19. The sequencing input was peripheral blood. The chain has TRBV6-5 and TRBJ1-1; possible D gene TRBD1, 5 bases. Written as DNA, the CDR3 is TGTGCCACACATCCCTCAGACGGACATAACACTGAAGCTTTCTTT. The encoded protein is CATHPSDGHNTEAFF.